These 17 T cell receptor beta chains were sequenced from one sample in a study of blood T cells in healthy people across ages. Sample-barcoded 5' priming and a J-beta primer mix drove a second PCR of roughly 6 to 12 cycles. TCRdb called the 5' RACE reads again in MiXCR, with one record for every CDR3 protein. The profile shows 600,000 or so distinct CDR3 sequences, approximately 30% of them singletons. Sequenced input: blood. The receptors were gathered from a woman older than 75 in good health.

The sample holds many counts of this clonotype. V gene TRBV28 combines with J gene TRBJ1-5, with 8 bases aligning to TRBD1. Germline values: CDR1 MDHEN, CDR2 SYDVKM. V trimming: 6 bases; J trimming: 7 bases; junction bases outside the gene matches: 11. CDR3 length: 15 residues. The CDR3 sequence is CASSHYMTGAQPQHF. The CDR3 DNA sequence: TGTGCCAGCAGCCATTACATGACAGGGGCCCAGCCCCAGCATTTT. Complete variable domain (other parts from reference TRBV28 and TRBJ1-5): DVKVTQSSRYLVKRTGEKVFLECVQDMDHENMFWYRQDPGLGLRLIYFSYDVKMKEKGDIPEGYSVSREKKERFSLILESASTNQTSMYLCASSHYMTGAQPQHFGDGTRLSIL.

This rearrangement joins TRBV20-1 to TRBJ2-1; TRBD2 aligns across 9 bases. Per the germline V gene, CDR1 is DFQATT and CDR2 is SNEGSKA (reference sequence). Germline trimming cut 7 bases from V and 6 bases from J; bases unmatched to any gene: 16. The CDR3 loop spans 16 amino acids. CDR3 in DNA: TGCAGTGTCTTTAATGCCCTAGCGGGGACGTTCAATGAGCAGTTCTTC. As protein: CSVFNALAGTFNEQFF.

This clonotype occurred a few times. The chain couples TRBV20-1 to TRBJ1-1, with unresolved D. Trimming removed 5 bases at V and 0 bases at J, with 10 bases between. Germline V gene sequence: CDR1 DFQATT, CDR2 SNEGSKA (reference sequence). This CDR3 region has 13 residues. The CDR3 region is CSAELSMNTEAFF. The CDR3 nucleotides are TGCAGTGCTGAGCTCTCAATGAACACTGAAGCTTTCTTT.

On this clonotype: This may come from a read error, since a much larger clone is one base off. This rearrangement joins TRBV4-2 to TRBJ2-6, with D possibly matching TRBD1 (5 bases). There are 15 residues in the CDR3. Germline CDR1 and CDR2: LGHNA and YNFKEQ. Here the CDR3 DNA reads TGTGCCAGCAGCCAAACAGCCTCTGGGGCCAACGTCCCGACTTTC. This gives the protein CASSQTASGANVPTF.

As concerns this clonotype: A much larger clone lies one base from this, so it may be a read error. The chain joins TRBV7-2 to TRBJ1-2; D is perhaps TRBD1 (6 bases). The V gene's germline CDR1 is SGHTA and CDR2 FQGNSA. V dropped 5 bases and J dropped 6 bases, with 22 bases sitting between them. The CDR3 totals 16 residues. CDR3 region: CASSPSPGQRVNGYTF. CDR3 bases: TGTGCCAGCAGCCCTTCTCCGGGACAACGCGTCAATGGCTACACCTTC.

This clonotype was detected ten times or more. V gene TRBV20-1 combines with J gene TRBJ2-5; perhaps TRBD1 as D (6 bases). CDR3 length: 15 residues. With 0 bases removed from V and 0 bases from J, the gap between germline ends came to 11 bases. CDR1 DFQATT and CDR2 SNEGSKA come from the germline V gene (reference sequence). The CDR3 here is CSARDGRGDQETQYF. CDR3 coding DNA: TGCAGTGCTAGAGACGGCAGGGGCGACCAAGAGACCCAGTACTTC.

This clonotype was seen many times. V gene TRBV6-6 combines with J gene TRBJ2-1, with 9 bases lining up with TRBD2. V lost 6 bases to trimming and J lost 3 bases; unmatched junction nucleotides: 6. The germline V gene has CDR1 MNHNY and CDR2 SVGAGI (reference sequence). The CDR3 is 15 amino acids. CDR3 coding DNA: TGTGCCAGCAGCCACAAAGCGGGGGGCTACAATGAGCAGTTCTTC. Protein product: CASSHKAGGYNEQFF.

This clonotype was found a few times. V is TRBV9 and J is TRBJ1-1, with D hard to call. This CDR3 has 14 residues. V was shortened by 1 base and J by 6 bases, with 13 bases between the two germline ends. CDR1 and CDR2 (germline): SGDLS, YYNGEE. This CDR3 is CASSVTVNSPEAFF. The CDR3 DNA reads TGTGCCAGCAGCGTAACCGTCAACAGTCCTGAAGCTTTCTTT.

This clonotype was counted many times. This chain joins TRBV20-1 and TRBJ1-5, with 7 bases matching TRBD1. The V and J ends lost 6 bases and 11 bases, in that order; junction bases with no gene match: 16. Germline V lookup: CDR1 DFQATT, CDR2 SNEGSKA (reference sequence). The CDR3 is 14 amino acids. The CDR3 reads CSASSGQARGAQHF. The CDR3 coding sequence is TGCAGTGCATCATCCGGACAGGCCCGTGGGGCCCAGCATTTT.

This clonotype was picked up many times. This CDR3 is CASSGPGGPSTDTQYF. In DNA form, the CDR3 reads TGTGCCAGCAGTGGACCTGGCGGGCCTAGCACAGATACGCAGTATTTT. V is TRBV28 and J is TRBJ2-3; D perhaps matches TRBD2 (5 bases). The CDR3 extends over 16 amino acids. The V gene lost 5 bases and the J gene lost 0 bases, with 15 bases spanning the gap. The germline V gene encodes CDR1 MDHEN and CDR2 SYDVKM.

There are many counts of this clonotype. The V and J genes are TRBV29-1 and TRBJ2-1; 8 bases map to TRBD2. V trimming: 3 bases; J trimming: 7 bases; junction bases outside the gene matches: 8. CDR3 size: 14 residues. Germline CDR1 is SQVTM and CDR2 is ANQGSEA. The CDR3 region has the DNA TGCAGCGTTGATCCGGGACTAGAGGGGAATGAGCAGTTCTTC. This translates into CSVDPGLEGNEQFF.

V is TRBV7-2 and J is TRBJ2-1, with D possibly matching TRBD2 (6 bases). V lost 7 bases to trimming and J lost 15 bases, with 19 bases between them. The CDR3 consists of 12 residues. The germline CDR1 and CDR2 sequences are SGHTA and FQGNSA. CDR3 loop: CASTPVPGVPFF. As DNA, the CDR3 is TGTGCCAGCACCCCGGTCCCGGGGGTACCGTTCTTC.

This clonotype was detected many times. V gene TRBV11-2 combines with J gene TRBJ2-2; possible D gene TRBD2, 7 bases. The CDR3 loop spans 14 amino acids. The ends were cut back, 5 bases at V and 7 bases at J, with 14 bases in the middle. The V gene's germline CDR1 is SGHAT and CDR2 FQNNGV. The CDR3 sequence is CASSPPGGLGELFF. The DNA of the CDR3 is TGTGCCAGCAGCCCTCCGGGGGGCCTCGGGGAGCTGTTTTTT.

This clonotype was picked up many times. V usage is TRBV27 and J usage is TRBJ2-4; 8 bases match TRBD2. CDR1 MNHEY and CDR2 SMNVEV come from the germline V gene (reference sequence). V gave up 5 bases and J gave up 2 bases; unmatched junction bases: 8. CDR3 length: 16 amino acids. The CDR3: CASSPYSGVPKNIQYF. The CDR3 DNA reads as TGTGCCAGCAGTCCGTATAGCGGGGTCCCCAAAAACATTCAGTACTTC.

This clonotype was counted many times. V and J are TRBV6-2 or TRBV6-3 and TRBJ1-5; the match to TRBD1 covers 7 bases. The V and J ends lost 6 bases and 6 bases, in that order; junction bases with no gene match: 11. The CDR3 has 15 residues. From germline, CDR1 is MNHEY and CDR2 SVGEGT. CDR3: CASRGTAIGTQPQHF. The CDR3 bases are TGTGCCAGCAGGGGGACAGCCATCGGCACTCAGCCCCAGCATTTT.

Remarks on this clonotype: A read error may be the cause here, since a much bigger clone is one base away. The gene calls are TRBV6-1 and TRBJ1-1; the D is unclear. Germline-derived CDR1 and CDR2 are MNHNS and SASEGT. Trimming left V 4 bases short and J 4 bases short, with 4 bases between. The CDR3 spans 11 residues. DNA of the CDR3: TGTGCCAGCAGTGCCAGCACTGAAGCTTTCTTT. It codes for CASSASTEAFF.

There are many counts of this clonotype. The V gene is TRBV6-1, the J gene TRBJ2-1; the D call may be TRBD1 or TRBD2 (5 bases each). Trimming shortened V by 7 bases and J by 0 bases, and 13 bases separated the two germline ends. The germline V gene has CDR1 MNHNS and CDR2 SASEGT. The CDR3 length is 15 residues. The CDR3 is CASILGVSSYNEQFF. DNA of the CDR3: TGTGCCAGCATACTGGGGGTCAGCTCCTACAATGAGCAGTTCTTC.